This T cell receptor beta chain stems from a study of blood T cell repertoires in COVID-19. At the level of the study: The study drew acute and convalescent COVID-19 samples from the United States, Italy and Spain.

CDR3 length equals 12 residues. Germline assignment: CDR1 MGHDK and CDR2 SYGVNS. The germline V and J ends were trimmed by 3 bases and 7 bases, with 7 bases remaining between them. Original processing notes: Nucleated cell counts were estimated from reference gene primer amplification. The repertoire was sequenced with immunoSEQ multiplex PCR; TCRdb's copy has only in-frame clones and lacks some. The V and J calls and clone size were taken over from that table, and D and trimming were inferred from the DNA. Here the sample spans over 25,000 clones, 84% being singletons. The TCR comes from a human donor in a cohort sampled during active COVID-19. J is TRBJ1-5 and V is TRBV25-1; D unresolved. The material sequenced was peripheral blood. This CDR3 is CASSESGQPQHF. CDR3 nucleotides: TGTGCCAGCAGTGAGTCCGGGCAGCCCCAGCATTTT.